A selection of T cell receptor beta chains follows, all from one sample in a study of T cell changes during pregnancy in multiple sclerosis. TCRdb keeps only in-frame clones here, not all; method: immunoSEQ multiplex PCR. The data show about 60,000 clones, 92% seen once. The sequences come from peripheral blood, collected in the first trimester of pregnancy. The receptor source for this set is a female donor with multiple sclerosis, enrolled in a pregnancy study. Each CDR3 is given with its conserved first and last residue. D genes are given only for firm matches. Rows may omit the clone size; those that give it use once, few, many or a size class.

>TRBV5-4|TRBJ2-6|.|TRBD1
CASRAPGQGFTGANVLTF
TGTGCCAGCAGGGCTCCGGGACAGGGGTTTACTGGGGCCAACGTCCTGACTTTC
>TRBV9|TRBJ1-6|.|TRBD1
CASSVPAGTGQSPLHF
TGTGCCAGCAGCGTCCCCGCCGGGACAGGGCAATCACCCCTCCACTTT
>TRBV27|TRBJ1-5|.|TRBD1
CASRRTGNQPQHF
TGTGCCAGCAGACGGACAGGGAATCAGCCCCAGCATTTT
>TRBV4-2|TRBJ2-7|.|TRBD2
CASSQEGGTSSYEQYF
TGTGCCAGCAGCCAAGAAGGGGGGACTAGTAGCTACGAGCAGTACTTC
>TRBV4-1|TRBJ2-3|.|TRBD2
CASSHSSGLADTQYF
TGCGCCAGCAGCCACTCATCTGGACTAGCTGATACGCAGTATTTT
>TRBV7-3|TRBJ1-6|.|.
CASSSSVNSPLHF
TGTGCCAGCAGCTCGAGTGTGAATTCACCCCTCCACTTT
>TRBV4-3|TRBJ1-2|.|TRBD1
CASSQEIAVTGGTGYTF
TGCGCCAGCAGCCAAGAGATTGCCGTAACAGGGGGCACTGGCTACACCTTC
>TRBV19|TRBJ1-2|.|TRBD1
CASSITGQGVGGYTF
TGTGCCAGTAGTATAACAGGACAGGGGGTAGGAGGCTACACCTTC
>TRBV23-1|TRBJ1-4|.|TRBD1
CASSHRGRDEKLFF
TGCGCCAGCAGTCACAGGGGGCGGGATGAAAAACTGTTTTTT
>TRBV5-6|TRBJ2-1|.|.
CASSLARQIREQFF
TGTGCCAGCAGCTTGGCCCGCCAGATCAGGGAGCAGTTCTTC
>TRBV7-9|TRBJ1-1|few|TRBD1
CASSLSMTGGAFF
TGTGCCAGCAGCTTAAGTATGACAGGGGGAGCTTTCTTT
>TRBV6-5|TRBJ1-5|.|.
CASSYGSSQPQHF
TGTGCCAGCAGTTACGGGAGTTCTCAGCCCCAGCATTTT
>TRBV29-1|TRBJ2-7|.|.
CSVTQGIHEQYF
TGCAGCGTTACACAGGGAATCCACGAGCAGTACTTC
>TRBV9|TRBJ1-1|.|TRBD1
CASSPRTGNEAFF
TGTGCCAGCAGCCCCCGGACAGGGAATGAAGCTTTCTTT
>TRBV6-4|TRBJ2-3|.|TRBD2
CASSPTSGGTDTQYF
TGTGCCAGCAGTCCAACTAGCGGGGGCACAGATACGCAGTATTTT
>TRBV9|TRBJ1-1|few|.
CASSPTVGEAFF
TGTGCCAGCAGCCCGACAGTAGGTGAAGCTTTCTTT
>TRBV18|TRBJ1-1|.|TRBD1
CASKLGTANTEAFF
TGTGCCAGCAAGCTAGGGACAGCGAACACTGAAGCTTTCTTT
>TRBV6-1|TRBJ2-1|.|TRBD1
CASSEDVGTGAYNEQFF
TGTGCCAGCAGTGAAGACGTGGGGACAGGGGCTTACAATGAGCAGTTCTTC
>TRBV6-5|TRBJ1-6|.|.
CASSYSSGVNSPLHF
TGTGCCAGCAGTTACTCATCCGGGGTCAATTCACCCCTCCACTTT
>TRBV6-5|TRBJ2-7|few|.
CASSYVEGHYEQYF
TGTGCCAGCAGTTACGTGGAGGGGCACTACGAGCAGTACTTC
>TRBV10-3|TRBJ1-4|.|.
CAIGRFATNEKLFF
TGTGCCATCGGCAGGTTTGCAACTAATGAAAAACTGTTTTTT
>TRBV19|TRBJ2-2|.|.
CASSISELGELFF
TGTGCCAGTAGTATTAGCGAGTTGGGGGAGCTGTTTTTT